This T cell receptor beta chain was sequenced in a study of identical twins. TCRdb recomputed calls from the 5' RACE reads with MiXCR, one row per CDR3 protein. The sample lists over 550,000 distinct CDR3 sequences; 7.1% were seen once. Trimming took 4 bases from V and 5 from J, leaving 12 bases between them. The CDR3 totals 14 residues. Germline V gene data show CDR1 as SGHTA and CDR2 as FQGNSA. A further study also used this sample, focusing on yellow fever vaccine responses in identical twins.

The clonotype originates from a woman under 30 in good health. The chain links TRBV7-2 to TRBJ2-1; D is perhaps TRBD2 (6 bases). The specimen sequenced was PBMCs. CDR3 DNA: TGTGCCAGCAGCTACGGACTATCCAACAATGAGCAGTTCTTC. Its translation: CASSYGLSNNEQFF.